Described below is a single TCR beta chain sequence and its context. The CDR3 is 14 residues long. Trimming removed 3 bases from V and 1 base from J, with 9 bases in between. Germline V gene data show CDR1 as LNHDA and CDR2 as SQIVND (reference sequence). This specimen comes from a study of blood T cell repertoires in COVID-19. About the research overall: Samples representing acute and convalescent COVID-19 were sourced from the United States, Italy and Spain.

Measured with immunoSEQ multiplex PCR; TCRdb has only the in-frame clones, and not every one. The sample lists roughly 70,000 clones, 80% to 90% occurring once. The specimen sequenced was peripheral blood. This TCR was recovered from a woman older than 75 with active or convalescent COVID-19. The chain is built from TRBV19 and TRBJ1-1; D not resolved. The chain's CDR3 is CASSISSANTEAFF. The CDR3 DNA reads TGTGCCAGTAGTATTAGCTCAGCGAACACTGAAGCTTTCTTT.